This T cell receptor (beta chain) was retrieved from a study of shared clonotypes between healthy human individuals. Adult donors, all healthy and HIV-negative, had no recent acute infections or vaccinations. Only Caucasian adults living in Nashville, Tennessee served as donors. CD4+ cells underwent separation, giving CD45RA+ naive and CD45RA-negative memory subsets. In regard to this clone: The antigen remains undetermined.

This CDR3 has 17 residues. Per germline, CDR1 ENHRY and CDR2 SYGVKD. Trimming removed 1 base at V and 0 bases at J, with 16 bases between. The study, taken as a whole, reports: Sampling included only blood; tissue repertoires likely differ.

Data came from immunoSEQ multiplex PCR; TCRdb stores just in-frame clones and leaves some out. The data hold approximately 1,500,000 clones, with around 97% observed a single time. V is TRBV10-3 and J is TRBJ2-7; weak D call: TRBD1 (8 bases). The specimen was naive CD4+ T cells sorted from blood. Subset given: CD45RA+ positively selected. The source of this sequence is a man aged 30-40 years in good health. In DNA, the CDR3 is TGTGCCATCAGTGAGTGGGGGGGGACAGGCGCCTCCTACGAGCAGTACTTC. Translation: CAISEWGGTGASYEQYF.